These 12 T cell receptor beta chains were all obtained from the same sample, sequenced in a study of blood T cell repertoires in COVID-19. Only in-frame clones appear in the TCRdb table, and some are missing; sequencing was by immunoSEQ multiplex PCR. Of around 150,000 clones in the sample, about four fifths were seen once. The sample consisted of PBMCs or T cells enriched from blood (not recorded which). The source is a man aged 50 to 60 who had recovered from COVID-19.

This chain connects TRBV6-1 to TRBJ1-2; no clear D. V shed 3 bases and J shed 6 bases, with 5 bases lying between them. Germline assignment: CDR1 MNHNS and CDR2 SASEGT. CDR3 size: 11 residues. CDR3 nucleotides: TGTGCCAGCAGTGACGGGAATGGCTACACCTTC. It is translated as CASSDGNGYTF.

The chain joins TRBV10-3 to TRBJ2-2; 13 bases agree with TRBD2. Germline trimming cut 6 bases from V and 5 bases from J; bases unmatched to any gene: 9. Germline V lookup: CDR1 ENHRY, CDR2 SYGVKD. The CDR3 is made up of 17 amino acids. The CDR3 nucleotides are TGTGCCATCAGGATGGGACTAGCGGGAATAGGGACCGGGGAGCTGTTTTTT. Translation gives CAIRMGLAGIGTGELFF.

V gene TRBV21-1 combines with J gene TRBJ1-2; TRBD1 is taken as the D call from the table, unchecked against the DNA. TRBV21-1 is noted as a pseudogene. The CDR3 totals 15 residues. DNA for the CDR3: TGTGCCAGCAGGCGTGCCGGGACATCGCAGGGTGGCTACACCTTC. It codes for CASRRAGTSQGGYTF.

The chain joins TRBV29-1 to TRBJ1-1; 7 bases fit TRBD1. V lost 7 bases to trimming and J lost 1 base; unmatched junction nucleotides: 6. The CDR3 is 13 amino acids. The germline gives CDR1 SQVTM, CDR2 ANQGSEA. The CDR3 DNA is TGCAGCGCCAGACAGGGTCCGAACACTGAAGCTTTCTTT. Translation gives CSARQGPNTEAFF.

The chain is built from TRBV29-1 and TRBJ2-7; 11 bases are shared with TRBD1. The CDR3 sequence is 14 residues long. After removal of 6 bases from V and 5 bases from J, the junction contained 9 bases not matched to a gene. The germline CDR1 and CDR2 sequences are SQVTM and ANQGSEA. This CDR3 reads CSVILGQGVNEQYF. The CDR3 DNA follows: TGCAGCGTAATCCTGGGACAGGGGGTTAACGAGCAGTACTTC.

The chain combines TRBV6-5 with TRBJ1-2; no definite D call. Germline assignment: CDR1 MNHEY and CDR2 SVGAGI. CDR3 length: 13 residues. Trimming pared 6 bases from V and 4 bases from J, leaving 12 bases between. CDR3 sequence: CASRVLGSYGYTF. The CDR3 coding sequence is TGTGCCAGCAGGGTCCTGGGGAGCTATGGCTACACCTTC.

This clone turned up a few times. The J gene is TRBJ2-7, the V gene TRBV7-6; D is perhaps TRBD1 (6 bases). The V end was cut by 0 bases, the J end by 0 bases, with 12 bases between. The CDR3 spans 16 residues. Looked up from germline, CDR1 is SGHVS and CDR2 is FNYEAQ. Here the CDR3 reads CASSLALGDTSYEQYF. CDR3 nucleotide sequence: TGTGCCAGCAGCTTAGCGCTGGGGGACACCTCCTACGAGCAGTACTTC.

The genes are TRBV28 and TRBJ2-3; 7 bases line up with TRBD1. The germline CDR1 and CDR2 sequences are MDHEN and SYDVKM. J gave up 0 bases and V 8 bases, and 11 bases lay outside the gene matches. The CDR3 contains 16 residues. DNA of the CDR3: TGTGCCAGCCAGACGGGACAGACTATTAGCACAGATACGCAGTATTTT. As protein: CASQTGQTISTDTQYF.

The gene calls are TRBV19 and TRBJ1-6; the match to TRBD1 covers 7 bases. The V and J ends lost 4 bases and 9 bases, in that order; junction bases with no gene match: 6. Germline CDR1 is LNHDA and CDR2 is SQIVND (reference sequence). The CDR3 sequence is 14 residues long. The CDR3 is CASSSRGSFSPLHF. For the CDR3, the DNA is TGTGCCAGTAGTAGCAGGGGGTCTTTTTCACCCCTCCACTTT.

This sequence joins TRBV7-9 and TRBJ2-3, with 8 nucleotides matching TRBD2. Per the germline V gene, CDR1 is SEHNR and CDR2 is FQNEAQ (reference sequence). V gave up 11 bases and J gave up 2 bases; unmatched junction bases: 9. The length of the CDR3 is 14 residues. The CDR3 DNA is TGTGCCTGGCTGGGCGGGGGGCTCACAGATACGCAGTATTTT. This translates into CAWLGGGLTDTQYF.

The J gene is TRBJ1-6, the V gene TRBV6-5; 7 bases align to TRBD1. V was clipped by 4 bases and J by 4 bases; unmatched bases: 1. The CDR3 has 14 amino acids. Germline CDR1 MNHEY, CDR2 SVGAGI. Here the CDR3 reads CASSSGQYNSPLHF. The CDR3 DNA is TGTGCCAGCAGTTCGGGACAGTATAATTCACCCCTCCACTTT.

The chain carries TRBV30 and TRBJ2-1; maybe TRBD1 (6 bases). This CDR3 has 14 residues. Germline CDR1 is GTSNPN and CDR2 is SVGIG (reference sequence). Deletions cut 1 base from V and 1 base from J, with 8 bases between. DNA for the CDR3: TGTGCCTGGAGTGGGACAGATTCCTACAATGAGCAGTTCTTC. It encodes CAWSGTDSYNEQFF. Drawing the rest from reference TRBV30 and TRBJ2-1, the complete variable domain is SQTIHQWPATLVQPVGSPLSLECTVEGTSNPNLYWYRQAAGRGLQLLFYSVGIGQISSEVPQNLSASRPQDRQFILSSKKLLLSDSGFYLCAWSGTDSYNEQFFGPGTRLTVL.